What follows are 19 T cell receptor beta chains derived from one specimen sequenced in a study of graft-versus-host responses after intestinal transplantation. TCRdb's table, derived via immunoSEQ multiplex PCR, lists solely in-frame clones and lacks some. This table holds fewer than 20,000 clones, 74% found once. The authors processed graft tissue to release intraepithelial and lamina propria lymphocytes. The specimen was ileum tissue, collected 14 days after transplant. These receptors came from a human patient who received an intestinal transplant, so some T cells may come from the graft donor.

This sequence joins TRBV27 and TRBJ1-5; a possible D gene is TRBD1 (5 bases). From germline, CDR1 is MNHEY and CDR2 SMNVEV (reference sequence). With 4 bases removed from V and 2 bases from J, the gap between germline ends came to 6 bases. This CDR3 contains 13 residues. CDR3 region: CASSWDGNQPQHF. The CDR3 nucleotides are TGTGCCAGCAGTTGGGACGGCAATCAGCCCCAGCATTTT.

The chain combines TRBV11-3 with TRBJ2-7; D unclear. V lost 1 base to trimming and J lost 0 bases, with 7 bases between them. There are 14 residues in the CDR3. Germline V lookup: CDR1 SGHNT, CDR2 YENEEA. As DNA, the CDR3 is TGTGCCAGCAGCTTAGCGGGCCCCTCCTACGAGCAGTACTTC. This codes for CASSLAGPSYEQYF.

This rearrangement joins TRBV10-3 to TRBJ2-3; possible D gene TRBD2, 6 bases. With 10 bases removed from V and 1 base from J, the gap between germline ends came to 21 bases. Per germline, CDR1 ENHRY and CDR2 SYGVKD. CDR3 size: 16 residues. CDR3 protein: CATGPPPGEGTDTQYF. For the CDR3, the DNA is TGTGCCACGGGACCACCGCCTGGGGAGGGCACAGATACGCAGTATTTT.

The V gene is TRBV28, the J gene TRBJ1-3; D is uncertain. Per the germline V gene, CDR1 is MDHEN and CDR2 is SYDVKM. CDR3 size: 15 residues. Trimming removed 3 bases at V and 0 bases at J, with 9 bases between. This CDR3 is CASSFLQNSGNTIYF. CDR3 bases: TGTGCCAGCAGTTTTCTACAGAACTCTGGAAACACCATATATTTT.

V is TRBV20-1 and J is TRBJ2-2; D might be TRBD2 (5 bases). Germline-derived CDR1 and CDR2 are DFQATT and SNEGSKA (reference sequence). With 6 bases removed from V and 8 bases from J, the gap between germline ends came to 7 bases. This CDR3 region has 10 residues. The CDR3 sequence: CSAERGELFF. In nucleotides, the CDR3 is TGCAGTGCCGAGCGGGGGGAGCTGTTTTTT.

This clone was observed a handful of times. The chain has TRBV5-4 and TRBJ1-1, with no clear D. Germline CDR1 is SGHNT and CDR2 is YYREEE (reference sequence). V was trimmed by 4 bases and J by 8 bases, leaving 21 bases between them. The CDR3 sequence is 15 residues long. This CDR3 is CASSPYRELTSEAFF. In DNA, the CDR3 is TGTGCCAGCAGCCCGTACCGGGAGCTGACCTCAGAAGCTTTCTTT. Using reference TRBV5-4 and TRBJ1-1 for the parts outside the CDR3, the full variable domain is ETGVTQSPTHLIKTRGQQVTLRCSSQSGHNTVSWYQQALGQGPQFIFQYYREEENGRGNFPPRFSGLQFPNYSSELNVNALELDDSALYLCASSPYRELTSEAFFGQGTRLTVV.

This sequence joins TRBV7-9 and TRBJ2-5; D tentatively reads TRBD1 or TRBD2 (5 bases each). This CDR3 spans 14 amino acids. V was pared by 1 base and J by 4 bases, with 10 bases between. CDR1 and CDR2 from the germline V gene are SEHNR and FQNEAQ (reference sequence). The CDR3 DNA sequence: TGTGCCAGCAGCTTAGTTTCAGGGAGAGAGACCCAGTACTTC. It encodes CASSLVSGRETQYF.

The gene calls are TRBV7-9 and TRBJ2-3; 8 bases are shared with TRBD2. V shed 2 bases and J 2 bases; nucleotides not matched to a gene: 9. CDR3 length: 17 amino acids. Germline V lookup: CDR1 SEHNR, CDR2 FQNEAQ (reference sequence). The CDR3 spells CASSLSGERGTTDTQYF. The CDR3 DNA reads as TGTGCCAGCAGCTTATCGGGGGAGCGGGGGACCACAGATACGCAGTATTTT.

The rearrangement links TRBV30 to TRBJ2-5; TRBD2 aligns across 7 bases. The closer fit of TRBJ2-7 to the DNA end suggests the J call may be wrong. The germline V gene has CDR1 GTSNPN and CDR2 SVGIG (reference sequence). The CDR3 covers 13 residues. In nucleotides, the CDR3 is TGTGCCTGGAGTCCCGGGGGGATCTCCGAGCAGTACTTC. Protein product: CAWSPGGISEQYF.

The rearrangement joins TRBV7-6 to TRBJ2-2, with D perhaps being TRBD1 or TRBD2 (5 bases each). Germline loops: CDR1 SGHVS, CDR2 FNYEAQ. Trimming removed 5 bases at V and 6 bases at J, with 19 bases between. This CDR3 is built from 16 residues. The chain's CDR3 is CASSPPWAGTPGELFF. CDR3 nucleotide sequence: TGTGCCAGCAGCCCCCCCTGGGCTGGGACGCCCGGGGAGCTGTTTTTT.

The chain couples TRBV7-6 to TRBJ1-2, with a tentative D call TRBD1 (5 bases). Deletions cut 1 base from V and 4 bases from J, with 19 bases between. CDR3 size: 17 residues. Germline CDR1 and CDR2: SGHVS and FNYEAQ. The CDR3 region has the DNA TGTGCCAGCAGCTTAGGGACACCCCGTGACAGCCCCTATGGCTACACCTTC. It yields the protein CASSLGTPRDSPYGYTF. Complete variable domain (other parts from reference TRBV7-6 and TRBJ1-2): GAGVSQSPRYKVTKRGQDVALRCDPISGHVSLYWYRQALGQGPEFLTYFNYEAQQDKSGLPNDRFSAERPEGSISTLTIQRTEQRDSAMYRCASSLGTPRDSPYGYTFGSGTRLTVV.

The gene calls are TRBV7-9 and TRBJ2-3; the D is unclear. Trimming took off 5 bases at V and 0 bases at J, with 3 bases between the two ends. The V gene's germline CDR1 is SEHNR and CDR2 FQNEAQ (reference sequence). This CDR3 has 12 amino acids. For the CDR3, the DNA is TGTGCCAGCAGCCTTAGCACAGATACGCAGTATTTT. This gives the protein CASSLSTDTQYF.

The V and J genes are TRBV27 and TRBJ1-1; 9 nucleotides agree with TRBD1. Per the germline V gene, CDR1 is MNHEY and CDR2 is SMNVEV (reference sequence). The CDR3 contains 16 residues. V was clipped by 3 bases and J by 0 bases; unmatched bases: 5. The CDR3 DNA reads as TGTGCCAGCAGTTTGACAGGGGGGGGCATGAACACTGAAGCTTTCTTT. Its protein product is CASSLTGGGMNTEAFF.

The gene calls are TRBV6-1 and TRBJ1-1; D remains unclear. This CDR3 is built from 12 residues. CDR1 is MNHNS and CDR2 is SASEGT in the germline V gene. V shed 10 bases and J shed 7 bases, with 16 bases lying between them. CDR3 bases: TGTGCCACACGTGGACGCCTCGTTGAAGCTTTCTTT. This translates into CATRGRLVEAFF.

This rearrangement joins TRBV2 to TRBJ2-6, with D unclear. The CDR3 consists of 14 residues. In germline, CDR1 is SNHLY, CDR2 FYNNEI. Trimming took 4 bases from V and 0 from J, leaving 4 bases between them. This CDR3 reads CASSGSSGANVLTF. The CDR3 DNA reads TGTGCCAGCAGTGGCAGCTCTGGGGCCAACGTCCTGACTTTC.

The chain couples TRBV19 to TRBJ2-2; D unresolved. The CDR3 is made up of 12 amino acids. V lost 3 bases to trimming and J lost 7 bases, with 6 bases between them. Germline-derived CDR1 and CDR2 are LNHDA and SQIVND (reference sequence). CDR3 sequence reads: CASSIKSGELFF. The DNA for the CDR3 is TGTGCCAGTAGTATCAAAAGCGGGGAGCTGTTTTTT.

The chain joins TRBV11-2 to TRBJ1-3; the D is unclear. V was shortened by 6 bases and J by 4 bases, with 19 bases between the two germline ends. The CDR3 loop spans 16 amino acids. Germline CDR1 and CDR2: SGHAT and FQNNGV. The CDR3, as DNA: TGTGCCAGCAGGAGAGGAGGTGCCTTCGGGGGAAACACCATATATTTT. Translation: CASRRGGAFGGNTIYF.

The chain combines TRBV27 with TRBJ1-2; 9 nucleotides line up with TRBD1. The length of the CDR3 is 14 residues. J was trimmed by 4 bases and V by 4 bases; bases with no gene match: 4. Germline V gene sequence: CDR1 MNHEY, CDR2 SMNVEV (reference sequence). CDR3 region: CASSSGQGLYGYTF. DNA of the CDR3: TGTGCCAGCAGTTCGGGACAGGGACTCTATGGCTACACCTTC.

V is TRBV9 and J is TRBJ2-7; the D gene is possibly TRBD2 (7 bases). Germline lookup yields CDR1 SGDLS and CDR2 YYNGEE. The CDR3 extends over 15 amino acids. V was shortened by 1 base and J by 5 bases, with 16 bases between the two germline ends. Written as DNA, the CDR3 is TGTGCCAGCAGCGTAATCGGGGGGCATTTAGACGAGCAGTACTTC. It translates to CASSVIGGHLDEQYF.